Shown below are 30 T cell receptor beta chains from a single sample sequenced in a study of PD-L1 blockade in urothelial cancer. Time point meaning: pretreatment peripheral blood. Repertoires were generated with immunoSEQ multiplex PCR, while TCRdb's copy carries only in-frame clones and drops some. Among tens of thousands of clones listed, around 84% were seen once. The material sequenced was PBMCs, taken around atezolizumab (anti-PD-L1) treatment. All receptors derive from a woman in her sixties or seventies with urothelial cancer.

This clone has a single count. For the CDR3, the DNA is TGTGCCACCAGCAGAACGACAGGGACCGGTGGAAACACCATATATTTT. Its translation is CATSRTTGTGGNTIYF. The J gene is TRBJ1-3, the V gene TRBV15; 7 nucleotides agree with TRBD1. Trimming cost V 2 bases and J 3 bases; bases outside gene matches: 7. The CDR3 is 16 residues long. Per the germline V gene, CDR1 is LNHNV and CDR2 is YYDKDF (reference sequence).

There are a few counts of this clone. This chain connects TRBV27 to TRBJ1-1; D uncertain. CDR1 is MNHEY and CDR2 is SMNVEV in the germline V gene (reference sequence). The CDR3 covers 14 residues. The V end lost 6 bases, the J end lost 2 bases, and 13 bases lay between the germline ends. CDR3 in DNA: TGTGCCAGCAGCCCCGAGGCCGTTAACACTGAAGCTTTCTTT. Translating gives CASSPEAVNTEAFF.

The CDR3 coding sequence is TGCGCCAGCAGCCCCACGACAGGGTTGGGGACTGAAGCTTTCTTT. Translation gives CASSPTTGLGTEAFF. The chain employs TRBV5-1 and TRBJ1-1; 7 bases are shared with TRBD1. This CDR3 region has 15 residues. Trimming removed 4 bases from V and 5 bases from J; junction bases left unmatched: 11. Germline assignment: CDR1 SGHRS and CDR2 YFSETQ.

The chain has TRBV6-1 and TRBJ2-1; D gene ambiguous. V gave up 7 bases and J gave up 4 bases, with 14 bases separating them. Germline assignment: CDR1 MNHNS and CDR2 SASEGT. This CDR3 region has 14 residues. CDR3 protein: CASTGSSFYNEQFF. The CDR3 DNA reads TGTGCCAGCACCGGGTCCTCTTTTTACAATGAGCAGTTCTTC.

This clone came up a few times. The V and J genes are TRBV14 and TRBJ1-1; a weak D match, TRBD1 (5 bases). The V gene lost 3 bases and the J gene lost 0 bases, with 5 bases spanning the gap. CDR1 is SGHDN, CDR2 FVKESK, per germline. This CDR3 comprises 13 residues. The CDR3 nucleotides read TGTGCCAGCAGCCAGACAGTGAACACTGAAGCTTTCTTT. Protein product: CASSQTVNTEAFF.

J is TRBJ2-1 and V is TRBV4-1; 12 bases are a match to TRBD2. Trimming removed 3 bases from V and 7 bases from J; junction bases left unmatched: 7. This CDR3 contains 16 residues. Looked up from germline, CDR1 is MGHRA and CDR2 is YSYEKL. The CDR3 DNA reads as TGCGCCAGCAGCCACAACCCGACTAGCGGGGGAAATGAGCAGTTCTTC. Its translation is CASSHNPTSGGNEQFF.

The CDR3 DNA sequence: TGTGCCAGTAGTATGGTAGCGGGAGCCTTCGCGAACACCGGGGAGCTGTTTTTT. This codes for CASSMVAGAFANTGELFF. The rearrangement uses TRBV19 and TRBJ2-2, with 9 positions matching TRBD2. Trimming took 3 bases from V and 0 from J; bases not matched to a gene: 8. Germline loops: CDR1 LNHDA, CDR2 SQIVND (reference sequence). The CDR3 has 18 residues.

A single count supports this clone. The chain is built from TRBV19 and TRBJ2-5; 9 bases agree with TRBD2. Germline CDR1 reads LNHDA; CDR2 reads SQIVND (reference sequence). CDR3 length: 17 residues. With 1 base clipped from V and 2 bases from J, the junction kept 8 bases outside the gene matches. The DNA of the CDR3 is TGTGCCAGTAGTATAGTTACGACTAGCGGAGATCAAGAGACCCAGTACTTC. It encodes CASSIVTTSGDQETQYF.

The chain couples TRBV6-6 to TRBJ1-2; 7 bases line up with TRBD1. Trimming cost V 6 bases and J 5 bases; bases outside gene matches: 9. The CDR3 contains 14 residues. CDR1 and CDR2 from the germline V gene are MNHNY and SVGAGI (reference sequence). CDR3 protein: CASRTGVGPYGYTF. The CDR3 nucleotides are TGTGCCAGCAGAACAGGGGTAGGACCGTATGGCTACACCTTC.

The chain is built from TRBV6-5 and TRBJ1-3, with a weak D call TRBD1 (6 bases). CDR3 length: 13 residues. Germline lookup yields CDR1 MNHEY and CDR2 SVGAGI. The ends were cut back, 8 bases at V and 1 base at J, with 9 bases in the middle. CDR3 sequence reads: CASARGSGNTIYF. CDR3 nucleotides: TGTGCCAGCGCAAGGGGGTCTGGAAACACCATATATTTT.

Written as DNA, the CDR3 is TGTGCCAGCAGTCGGACAGGGGACGAGCAGTACTTC. This encodes CASSRTGDEQYF. The genes are TRBV5-5 and TRBJ2-7; TRBD1 matches 9 bases. Germline CDR1 is SGHKS and CDR2 is YYEKEE (reference sequence). V gave up 5 bases and J gave up 5 bases; unmatched junction bases: 2. The CDR3 is made up of 12 amino acids.

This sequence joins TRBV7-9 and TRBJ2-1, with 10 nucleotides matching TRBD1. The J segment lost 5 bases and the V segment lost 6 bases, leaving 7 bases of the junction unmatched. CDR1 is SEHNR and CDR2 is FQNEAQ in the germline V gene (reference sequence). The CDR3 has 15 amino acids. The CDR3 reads CASRNTGTGDNEQFF. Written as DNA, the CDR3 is TGTGCCAGCAGGAACACCGGGACAGGGGACAATGAGCAGTTCTTC.

The CDR3 is CASSLRDRGLTGANVLTF. In DNA, the CDR3 is TGTGCCAGCAGCTTACGGGACAGGGGGTTAACTGGGGCCAACGTCCTGACTTTC. V is TRBV11-2 and J is TRBJ2-6; 11 bases match TRBD1. Germline CDR1 is SGHAT and CDR2 is FQNNGV. The CDR3 sequence is 18 residues long. V was pared by 2 bases and J by 2 bases, with 5 bases of the junction left unmatched.

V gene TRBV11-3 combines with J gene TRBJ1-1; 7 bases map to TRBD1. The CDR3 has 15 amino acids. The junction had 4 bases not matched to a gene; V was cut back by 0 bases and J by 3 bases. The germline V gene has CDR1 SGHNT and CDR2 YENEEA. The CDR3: CASSLDSTGDTEAFF. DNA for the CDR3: TGTGCCAGCAGCTTAGATAGCACAGGGGACACTGAAGCTTTCTTT. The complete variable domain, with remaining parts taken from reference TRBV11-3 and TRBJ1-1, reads EAGVVQSPRYKIIEKKQPVAFWCNPISGHNTLYWYLQNLGQGPELLIRYENEEAVDDSQLPKDRFSAERLKGVDSTLKIQPAELGDSAVYLCASSLDSTGDTEAFFGQGTRLTVV.

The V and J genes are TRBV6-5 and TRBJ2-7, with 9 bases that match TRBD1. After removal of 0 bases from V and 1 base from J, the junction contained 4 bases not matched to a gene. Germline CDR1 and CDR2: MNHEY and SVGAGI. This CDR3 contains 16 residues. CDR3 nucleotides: TGTGCCAGCAGTTACTCCGGACAGGGGCCTTCCTACGAGCAGTACTTC. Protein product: CASSYSGQGPSYEQYF.

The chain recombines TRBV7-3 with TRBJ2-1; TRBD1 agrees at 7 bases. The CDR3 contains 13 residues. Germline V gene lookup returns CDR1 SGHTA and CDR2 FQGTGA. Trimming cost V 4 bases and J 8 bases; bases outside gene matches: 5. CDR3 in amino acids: CASSSPQGHEQFF. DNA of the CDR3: TGTGCCAGCAGCTCCCCACAGGGGCATGAGCAGTTCTTC. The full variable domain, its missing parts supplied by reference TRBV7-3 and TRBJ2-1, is GAGVSQTPSNKVTEKGKYVELRCDPISGHTALYWYRQSLGQGPEFLIYFQGTGAADDSGLPNDRFFAVRPEGSVSTLKIQRTERGDSAVYLCASSSPQGHEQFFGPGTRLTVL.

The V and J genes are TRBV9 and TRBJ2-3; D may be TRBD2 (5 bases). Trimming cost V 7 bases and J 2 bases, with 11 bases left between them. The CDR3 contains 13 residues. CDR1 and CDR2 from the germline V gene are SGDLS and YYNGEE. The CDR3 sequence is CASGERSTDTQYF. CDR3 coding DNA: TGTGCCAGCGGGGAGAGGTCCACAGATACGCAGTATTTT.

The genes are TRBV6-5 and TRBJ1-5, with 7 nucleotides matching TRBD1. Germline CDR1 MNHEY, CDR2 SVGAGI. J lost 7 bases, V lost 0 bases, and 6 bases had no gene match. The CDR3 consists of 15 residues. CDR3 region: CASSYSLAGGQPQHF. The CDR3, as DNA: TGTGCCAGCAGTTACTCTTTGGCAGGGGGGCAGCCCCAGCATTTT.

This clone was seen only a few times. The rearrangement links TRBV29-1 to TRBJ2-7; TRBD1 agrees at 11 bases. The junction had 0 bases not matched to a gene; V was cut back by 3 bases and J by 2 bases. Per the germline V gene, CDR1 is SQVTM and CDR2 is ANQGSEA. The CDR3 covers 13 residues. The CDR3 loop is CSVEGQGAYEQYF. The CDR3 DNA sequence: TGCAGCGTTGAGGGACAGGGGGCCTACGAGCAGTACTTC.

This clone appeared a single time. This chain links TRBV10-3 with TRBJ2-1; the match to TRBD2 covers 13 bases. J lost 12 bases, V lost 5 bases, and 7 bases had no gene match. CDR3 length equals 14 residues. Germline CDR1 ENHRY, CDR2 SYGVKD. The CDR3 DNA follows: TGTGCCATCAGTTCAGGACTAGCGGGGGAGCGGCAGTTCTTC. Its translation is CAISSGLAGERQFF.

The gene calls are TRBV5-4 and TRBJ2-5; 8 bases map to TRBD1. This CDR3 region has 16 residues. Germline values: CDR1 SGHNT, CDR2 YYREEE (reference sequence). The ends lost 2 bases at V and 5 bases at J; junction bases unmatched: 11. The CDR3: CASSLGQGMGLETQYF. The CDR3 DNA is TGTGCCAGCAGCTTAGGACAGGGTATGGGGCTGGAGACCCAGTACTTC.

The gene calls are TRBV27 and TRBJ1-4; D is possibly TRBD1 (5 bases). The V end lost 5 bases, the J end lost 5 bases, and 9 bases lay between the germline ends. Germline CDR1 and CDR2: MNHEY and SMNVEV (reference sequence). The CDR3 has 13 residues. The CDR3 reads CASSTWTNEKLFF. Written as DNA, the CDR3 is TGTGCCAGCAGTACCTGGACAAATGAAAAACTGTTTTTT.

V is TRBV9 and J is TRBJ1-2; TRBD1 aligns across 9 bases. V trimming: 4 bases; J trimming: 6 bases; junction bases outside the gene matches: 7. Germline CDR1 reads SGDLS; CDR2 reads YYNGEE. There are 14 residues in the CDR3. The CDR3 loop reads CASSPRTGEDGYTF. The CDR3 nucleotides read TGTGCCAGCAGCCCCCGGACAGGGGAGGATGGCTACACCTTC.

CDR3 region: CASSSNQDLGSYNEQFF. DNA of the CDR3: TGTGCCAGCAGCTCAAACCAGGACTTAGGCTCCTACAATGAGCAGTTCTTC. The chain couples TRBV11-3 to TRBJ2-1; possible D gene TRBD2, 5 bases. The CDR3 runs 17 residues. Germline V gene data show CDR1 as SGHNT and CDR2 as YENEEA. The V gene lost 4 bases and the J gene lost 0 bases, with 16 bases spanning the gap.

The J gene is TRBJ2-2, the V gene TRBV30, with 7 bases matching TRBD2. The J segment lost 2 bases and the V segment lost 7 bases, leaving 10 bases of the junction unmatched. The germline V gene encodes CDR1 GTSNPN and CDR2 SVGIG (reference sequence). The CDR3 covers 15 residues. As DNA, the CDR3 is TGTGCCTCCGCGGCGGGGGACTACAACACCGGGGAGCTGTTTTTT. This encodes CASAAGDYNTGELFF.

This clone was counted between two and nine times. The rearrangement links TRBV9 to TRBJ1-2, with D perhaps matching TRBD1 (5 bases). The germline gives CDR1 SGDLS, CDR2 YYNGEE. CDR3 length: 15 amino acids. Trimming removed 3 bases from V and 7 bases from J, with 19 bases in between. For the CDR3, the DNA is TGTGCCAGCAGCGCGCGGAGGACGCCGGGGGGTGGCTACACCTTC. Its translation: CASSARRTPGGGYTF.

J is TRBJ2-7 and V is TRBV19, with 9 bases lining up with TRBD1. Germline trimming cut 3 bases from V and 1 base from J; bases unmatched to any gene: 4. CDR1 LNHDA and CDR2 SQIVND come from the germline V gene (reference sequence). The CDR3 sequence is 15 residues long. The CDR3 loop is CASSIGGTGSYEQYF. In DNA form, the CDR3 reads TGTGCCAGTAGTATCGGCGGGACAGGGTCCTACGAGCAGTACTTC.

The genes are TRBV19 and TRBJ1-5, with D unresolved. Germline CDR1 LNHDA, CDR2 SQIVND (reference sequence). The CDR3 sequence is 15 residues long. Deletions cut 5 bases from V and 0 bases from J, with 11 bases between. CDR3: CASSPLDYSNQPQHF. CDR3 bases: TGTGCCAGTAGTCCATTGGACTATAGCAATCAGCCCCAGCATTTT.

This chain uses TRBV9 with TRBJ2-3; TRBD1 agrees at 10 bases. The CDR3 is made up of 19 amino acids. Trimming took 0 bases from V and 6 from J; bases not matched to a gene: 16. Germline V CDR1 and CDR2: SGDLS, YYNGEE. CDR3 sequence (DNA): TGTGCCAGCAGCGTAGGCCCGAGTGGTGGGACAGGGGTCAGGGATACGCAGTATTTT. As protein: CASSVGPSGGTGVRDTQYF.

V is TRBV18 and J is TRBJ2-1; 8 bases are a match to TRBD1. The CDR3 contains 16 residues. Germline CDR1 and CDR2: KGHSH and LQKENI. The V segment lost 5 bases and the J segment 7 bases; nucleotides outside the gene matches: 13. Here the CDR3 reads CASSAFTGTGGNEQFF. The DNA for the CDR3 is TGTGCCAGCTCAGCCTTTACCGGGACAGGTGGGAATGAGCAGTTCTTC.